The 8 T cell receptor beta chains presented below share a single source sample, sequenced in a study of cytomegalovirus exposure and HLA in healthy donors. Primers included in the PCR were 60 Vbeta and 13 Jbeta primers. Assay used: immunoSEQ multiplex PCR; TCRdb lists only in-frame clones, some missing. The sample includes a few hundred thousand clones, about four fifths seen only once; the top ten take roughly a tenth. Sequencing was carried out using PBMCs. Receptors were obtained from a woman in her fifties or sixties in good health and CMV-seropositive.

The rearrangement uses TRBV6-5 and TRBJ2-3; TRBD2 matches 8 bases. The V segment lost 5 bases and the J segment 9 bases; nucleotides outside the gene matches: 13. Germline V gene lookup returns CDR1 MNHEY and CDR2 SVGAGI. The CDR3 has 15 amino acids. CDR3 amino acids: CASSTPGLAQITQYF. The CDR3 nucleotides are TGTGCCAGCAGTACCCCAGGACTAGCACAGATAACGCAGTATTTT.

The chain joins TRBV4-1 to TRBJ2-1; 8 nucleotides agree with TRBD2. V shed 4 bases, J shed 3 bases, and the junction held 14 bases outside the gene matches. Germline values: CDR1 MGHRA, CDR2 YSYEKL. This CDR3 contains 18 residues. CDR3 DNA: TGCGCCAGCAGCCTCGGGGATGGGGCGGGGGGCCTCTACAATGAGCAGTTCTTC. Its translation is CASSLGDGAGGLYNEQFF.

V is TRBV30 and J is TRBJ1-6; TRBD1 is a possible D gene (5 bases). The CDR3 has 15 amino acids. The germline gives CDR1 GTSNPN, CDR2 SVGIG (reference sequence). V was shortened by 5 bases and J by 9 bases, with 20 bases between the two germline ends. CDR3 sequence (DNA): TGTGCCTGGGAGCTGACGGGGGGGTCGGGTTCACCCCTCCACTTT. Translated, it gives CAWELTGGSGSPLHF.

The V and J genes are TRBV28 and TRBJ2-1; a weak D match, TRBD1 (5 bases). CDR3 length: 17 amino acids. Trimming took off 3 bases at V and 0 bases at J, with 15 bases between the two ends. The germline gives CDR1 MDHEN, CDR2 SYDVKM. Written as DNA, the CDR3 is TGTGCCAGCAGTTTTGGGGCCAGCGCGAGCTCCTACAATGAGCAGTTCTTC. This gives the protein CASSFGASASSYNEQFF.

For the CDR3, the DNA is TGTGCCAGCAGCCGAGGTGGCACTGAAGCTTTCTTT. This sequence encodes CASSRGGTEAFF. The chain uses TRBV9 and TRBJ1-1, with D unresolved. The CDR3 is 12 amino acids. Trimming cost V 4 bases and J 4 bases, with 8 bases left between them. Germline V gene data show CDR1 as SGDLS and CDR2 as YYNGEE.

Comment on this clone: Relative to the germline gene, one junction end is altered; a read error may explain this. The chain is built from TRBV5-1 and TRBJ2-1; D is possibly TRBD2 (5 bases). This CDR3 spans 14 amino acids. CDR1 is SGHRS, CDR2 YFSETQ, per germline. The CDR3 protein is CASSLELGLAELFF. In DNA form, the CDR3 reads TGCGCCAGCAGCTTGGAATTAGGCCTAGCCGAGCTGTTCTTC.

The genes are TRBV19 and TRBJ1-3; 10 bases map to TRBD1. Germline V gives CDR1 LNHDA, CDR2 SQIVND (reference sequence). J lost 4 bases, V lost 4 bases, and 4 bases had no gene match. CDR3 size: 15 residues. CDR3 DNA: TGTGCCAGTAGTACGGGACAGGGGACGGGAAACACCATATATTTT. Amino acids: CASSTGQGTGNTIYF.

A single count supports this clone. CDR3 amino acids: CASKAVITDTQYF. In DNA form, the CDR3 reads TGTGCCAGTAAGGCGGTTATCACAGATACGCAGTATTTT. J is TRBJ2-3 and V is TRBV19; D remains ambiguous. The V end lost 7 bases, the J end lost 2 bases, and 10 bases lay between the germline ends. From germline, CDR1 is LNHDA and CDR2 SQIVND (reference sequence). The CDR3 contains 13 residues.